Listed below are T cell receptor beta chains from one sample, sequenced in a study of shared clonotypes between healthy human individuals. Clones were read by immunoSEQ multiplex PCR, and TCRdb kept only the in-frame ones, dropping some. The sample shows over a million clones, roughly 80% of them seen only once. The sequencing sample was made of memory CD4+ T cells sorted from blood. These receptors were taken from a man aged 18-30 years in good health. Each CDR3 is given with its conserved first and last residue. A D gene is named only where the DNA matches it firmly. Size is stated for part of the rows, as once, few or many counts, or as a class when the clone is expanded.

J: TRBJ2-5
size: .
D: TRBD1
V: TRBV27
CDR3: CASSSTGSVETQYF
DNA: TGTGCCAGCAGTTCGACAGGGTCGGTAGAGACCCAGTACTTC

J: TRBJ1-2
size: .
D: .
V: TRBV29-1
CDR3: CSVDRDTYTF
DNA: TGCAGCGTTGATCGGGACACTTACACCTTC

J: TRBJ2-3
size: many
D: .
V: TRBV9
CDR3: CASSVDLGTSDTQYF
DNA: TGTGCCAGCAGCGTAGACCTAGGAACCTCAGATACGCAGTATTTT

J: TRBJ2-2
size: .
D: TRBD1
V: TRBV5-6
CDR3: CASSLTGGNTGELFF
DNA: TGTGCCAGCAGCTTGACAGGGGGTAACACCGGGGAGCTGTTTTTT

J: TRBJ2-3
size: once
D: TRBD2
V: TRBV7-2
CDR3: CASSRGGREDTQYF
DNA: TGTGCCAGCAGCCGGGGGGGCCGGGAAGATACGCAGTATTTT

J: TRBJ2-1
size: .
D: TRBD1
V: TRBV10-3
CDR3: CATRGQGIYNEQFF
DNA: TGTGCCACGAGGGGACAGGGCATCTACAATGAGCAGTTCTTC

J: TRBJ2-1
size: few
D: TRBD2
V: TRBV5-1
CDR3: CASSSGGTSGSIEQFF
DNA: TGCGCCAGCAGCTCGGGAGGGACTAGCGGGAGTATTGAGCAGTTCTTC

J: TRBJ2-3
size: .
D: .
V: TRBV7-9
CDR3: CASSLRRADTQYF
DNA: TGTGCCAGCAGCTTAAGGAGGGCAGATACGCAGTATTTT

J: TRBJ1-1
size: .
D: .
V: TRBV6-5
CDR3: CASSLDSLSSSFF
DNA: TGTGCCAGCAGCTTGGACAGCCTAAGCTCATCTTTCTTT

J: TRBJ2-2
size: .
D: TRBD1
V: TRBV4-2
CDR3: CASSQMVRGQYLTGELFF
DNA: TGTGCCAGCAGCCAAATGGTCAGGGGGCAGTATCTGACCGGGGAGCTGTTTTTT

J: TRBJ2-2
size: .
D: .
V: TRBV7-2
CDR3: CASSLNSVNTGELFF
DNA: TGTGCCAGCAGCTTAAATTCTGTGAACACCGGGGAGCTGTTTTTT

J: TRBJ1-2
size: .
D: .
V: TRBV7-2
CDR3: CASSRTQGPYTF
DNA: TGTGCCAGCAGCCGAACACAGGGCCCCTACACCTTC

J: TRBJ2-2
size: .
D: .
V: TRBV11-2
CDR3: CASSLELPGELFF
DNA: TGTGCCAGCAGCTTAGAACTACCCGGGGAGCTGTTTTTT

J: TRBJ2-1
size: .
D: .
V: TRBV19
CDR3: CASSIEGATYNEQFF
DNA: TGTGCCAGTAGTATTGAGGGAGCCACCTACAATGAGCAGTTCTTC

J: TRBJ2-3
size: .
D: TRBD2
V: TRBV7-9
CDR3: CASSPGLAGQDTQYF
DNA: TGTGCCAGCAGCCCGGGACTAGCGGGACAGGATACGCAGTATTTT

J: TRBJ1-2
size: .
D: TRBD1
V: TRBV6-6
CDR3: CASTGTGGGYTF
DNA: TGTGCCAGCACCGGGACAGGGGGTGGCTACACCTTC

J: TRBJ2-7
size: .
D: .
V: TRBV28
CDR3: CASSLGLTGYYEQYF
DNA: TGTGCCAGCAGTTTAGGGCTTACGGGTTACTACGAGCAGTACTTC

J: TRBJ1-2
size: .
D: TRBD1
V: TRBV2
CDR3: CASSENDRVFYGYTF
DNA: TGTGCCAGCAGTGAAAACGACAGGGTCTTCTATGGCTACACCTTC

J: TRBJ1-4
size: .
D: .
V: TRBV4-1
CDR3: CASTTPGGGEKLFF
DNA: TGCGCCAGCACAACTCCGGGCGGTGGTGAAAAACTGTTTTTT

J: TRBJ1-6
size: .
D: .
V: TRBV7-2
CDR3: CASSLGTSSPLHF
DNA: TGTGCCAGCAGCTTAGGGACGAGTTCACCCCTCCACTTT

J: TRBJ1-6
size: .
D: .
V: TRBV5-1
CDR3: CASSFGPFGNSPLHF
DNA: TGCGCCAGCAGCTTCGGCCCTTTTGGGAATTCACCCCTCCACTTT

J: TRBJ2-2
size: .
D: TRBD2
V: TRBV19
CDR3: CASGTSIIANTGELFF
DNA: TGTGCCAGTGGGACTAGCATTATCGCGAACACCGGGGAGCTGTTTTTT

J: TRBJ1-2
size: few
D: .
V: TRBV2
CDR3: CASSLTNYGYTF
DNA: TGTGCCAGCAGTCTCACTAACTATGGCTACACCTTC

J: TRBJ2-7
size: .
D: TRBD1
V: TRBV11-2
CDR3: CASGQGSPYEQYF
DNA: TGTGCCAGTGGACAGGGCAGTCCCTACGAGCAGTACTTC

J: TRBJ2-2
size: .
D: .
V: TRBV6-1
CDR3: CASSENGELFF
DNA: TGTGCCAGCAGTGAAAACGGGGAGCTGTTTTTT

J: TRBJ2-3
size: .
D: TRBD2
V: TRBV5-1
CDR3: CASSLDAGGLVDTQYF
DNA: TGCGCCAGCAGCCTGGATGCGGGAGGCCTTGTAGATACGCAGTATTTT

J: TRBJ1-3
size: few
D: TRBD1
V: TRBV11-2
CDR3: CASSQSGQGGGHTIYF
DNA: TGTGCCAGCAGCCAATCAGGACAGGGTGGGGGACACACCATATATTTT

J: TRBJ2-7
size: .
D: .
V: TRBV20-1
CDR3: CSAGNYEQYF
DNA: TGCAGTGCAGGGAACTACGAGCAGTACTTC

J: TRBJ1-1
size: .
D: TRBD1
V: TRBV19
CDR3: CATYRTGENTEAFF
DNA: TGTGCCACCTACAGGACAGGGGAGAACACTGAAGCTTTCTTT

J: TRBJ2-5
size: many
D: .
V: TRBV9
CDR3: CASSVGNGETQYF
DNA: TGTGCCAGCAGCGTAGGTAACGGAGAGACCCAGTACTTC

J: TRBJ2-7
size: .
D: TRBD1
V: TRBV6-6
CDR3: CASSTTPGQGGEQYF
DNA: TGTGCCAGCAGTACGACGCCGGGACAGGGGGGCGAGCAGTACTTC

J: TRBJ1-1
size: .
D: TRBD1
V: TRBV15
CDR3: CATSSRQGNTEAFF
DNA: TGTGCCACCAGCAGCCGACAGGGGAACACTGAAGCTTTCTTT

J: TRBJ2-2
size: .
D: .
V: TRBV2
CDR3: CASSGHRLGDTGELFF
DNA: TGTGCCAGCAGTGGTCACAGGCTCGGGGACACCGGGGAGCTGTTTTTT

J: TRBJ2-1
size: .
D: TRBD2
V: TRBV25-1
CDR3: CASSASGGWHNEQFF
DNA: TGTGCCAGCAGTGCTAGCGGTGGATGGCACAATGAGCAGTTCTTC

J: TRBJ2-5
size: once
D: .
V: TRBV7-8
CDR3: CASSSQGYQETQYF
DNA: TGTGCCAGCAGCTCCCAGGGGTATCAAGAGACCCAGTACTTC

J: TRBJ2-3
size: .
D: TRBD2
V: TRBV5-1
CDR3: CASSPGLAGSTDTQYF
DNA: TGCGCCAGCAGCCCGGGACTAGCGGGTAGCACAGATACGCAGTATTTT

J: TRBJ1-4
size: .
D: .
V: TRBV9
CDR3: CASSTQGLFGEKLFF
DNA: TGTGCCAGCAGCACACAGGGTTTATTCGGTGAAAAACTGTTTTTT

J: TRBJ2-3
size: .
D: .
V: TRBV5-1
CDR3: CASSPSGTSTDTQYF
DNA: TGCGCCAGCAGCCCCTCAGGCACGAGTACAGATACGCAGTATTTT

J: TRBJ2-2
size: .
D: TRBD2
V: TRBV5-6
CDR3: CASSPQTGLAGNTGELFF
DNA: TGTGCCAGCAGCCCCCAGACCGGACTAGCGGGGAACACCGGGGAGCTGTTTTTT

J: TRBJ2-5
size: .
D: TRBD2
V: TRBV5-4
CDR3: CASSLAGAETQYF
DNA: TGTGCCAGCAGCTTAGCGGGAGCAGAGACCCAGTACTTC

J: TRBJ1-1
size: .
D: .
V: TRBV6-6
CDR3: CASSYQGVNTEAFF
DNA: TGTGCCAGCAGTTACCAGGGAGTGAACACTGAAGCTTTCTTT